The next 2 T cell receptor beta chains were all read from a single sample in a study of T cells in Graves' hyperthyroidism and ophthalmopathy. Amplification yielded TCR beta CDR3 regions, with RNA transcripts as the source. A set of HTBI primers served as the primers for a first-round RT-PCR of the TCR CDR3. TCRdb re-called the multiplex PCR reads through MiXCR, storing one row per CDR3 protein. The sample shows hundreds of thousands of distinct CDR3 sequences, 45% of them seen only once. Material for sequencing was peripheral blood or thyroid tissue (not recorded which). The receptors were sampled from an adult man with Graves' disease, either hyperthyroidism or ophthalmopathy (not recorded which).

The gene calls are TRBV7-3 and TRBJ2-5, with D hard to call. Trimming cost V 5 bases and J 5 bases, with 12 bases left between them. The CDR3 extends over 13 amino acids. Germline V lookup: CDR1 SGHTA, CDR2 FQGTGA. The CDR3 DNA sequence: TGTGCCAGCAGCCAAGACATCGGGGAGACCCAGTACTTC. It translates to CASSQDIGETQYF.

In its sample, this clonotype was seen many times. V gene TRBV7-8 combines with J gene TRBJ2-5; TRBD1 aligns across 8 bases. CDR1 is SGHVS and CDR2 is FQNEAQ in the germline V gene. The CDR3 consists of 14 residues. J lost 6 bases, V lost 3 bases, and 6 bases had no gene match. The DNA of the CDR3 is TGTGCCAGCAGCTTCGATAGACAGGGGAAGACCCAGTACTTC. Translation gives CASSFDRQGKTQYF.